Shown below are 7 T cell receptor beta chains from a single sample sequenced in a study of Ad26.COV2.S vaccination and SARS-CoV-2 variants. The data were produced by immunoSEQ multiplex PCR, yet TCRdb's version contains in-frame clones alone and is incomplete. The sample yields 300,000 to 350,000 clones, roughly 88% seen once. Treatment reported: 15 to 20 received Ad26.COV2.S at low or high dose, single or two shots; five or six received placebo; per-sample allocation not given. Sampling took place 63 days after the first vaccine or placebo injection. The sequencing used peripheral blood, collected in a trial of Ad26.COV2.S vaccine versus placebo. These receptors came from a person aged 18-60 years who received the Ad26.COV2.S COVID-19 vaccine or a placebo.

Here the CDR3 reads CASSQGTGGYTF. The CDR3, as DNA: TGCGCCAGCAGCCAAGGGACTGGAGGCTACACCTTC. The chain recombines TRBV4-1 with TRBJ1-2, with D unclear. V was pared by 1 base and J by 8 bases, with 8 bases between. Germline CDR1 and CDR2: MGHRA and YSYEKL. The CDR3 runs to 12 residues.

The chain recombines TRBV7-2 with TRBJ1-2, with TRBD1 as a possible D gene (5 bases). The germline V gene has CDR1 SGHTA and CDR2 FQGNSA. Trimming left V 4 bases short and J 4 bases short, with 10 bases between. This CDR3 is 13 amino acids long. The CDR3 loop is CASSSDSPYGYTF. Here the CDR3 DNA reads TGTGCCAGCAGCTCCGACAGCCCCTATGGCTACACCTTC.

The rearrangement joins TRBV5-6 to TRBJ1-5, with unresolved D. The CDR3 loop spans 13 amino acids. Trimming took off 1 base at V and 0 bases at J, with 2 bases between the two ends. Germline V gives CDR1 SGHDT, CDR2 YYEEEE. The DNA for the CDR3 is TGTGCCAGCAGCTTGTATAGCAATCAGCCCCAGCATTTT. Encoded protein: CASSLYSNQPQHF. The variable domain in full, with the rest retrieved from reference TRBV5-6 and TRBJ1-5, is DAGVTQSPTHLIKTRGQQVTLRCSPKSGHDTVSWYQQALGQGPQFIFQYYEEEERQRGNFPDRFSGHQFPNYSSELNVNALLLGDSALYLCASSLYSNQPQHFGDGTRLSIL.

This clone has only one observation. The chain links TRBV6-2 or TRBV6-3 to TRBJ1-5; D gene uncertain. Trimming removed 5 bases from V and 1 base from J, with 9 bases in between. Germline V CDR1 and CDR2: MNHEY, SVGEGT. The length of the CDR3 is 14 residues. The CDR3 sequence is CASSRDGSNQPQHF. CDR3 in DNA: TGTGCCAGCAGTAGAGACGGGAGCAATCAGCCCCAGCATTTT.

The gene calls are TRBV3-1 (or the pseudogene TRBV3-2) and TRBJ1-5; 7 bases fit TRBD1. The V and J ends lost 2 bases and 11 bases, in that order; junction bases with no gene match: 3. The CDR3 is made up of 12 amino acids. Germline CDR1 reads LGHDT; CDR2 reads YNNKEL (reference sequence). CDR3 region: CASSQSDRAQHF. CDR3 DNA sequence: TGTGCCAGCAGCCAATCCGACAGGGCCCAGCATTTT.

This clone was counted a single time. The rearrangement links TRBV18 to TRBJ1-2, with D uncertain. Germline V CDR1 and CDR2: KGHSH, LQKENI. V lost 4 bases and J lost 8, with 11 bases in between. The CDR3 covers 12 residues. The CDR3 reads CASSLGSIGYTF. The CDR3 DNA reads as TGTGCCAGCTCACTAGGGAGTATCGGCTACACCTTC.

The rearrangement joins TRBV2 to TRBJ1-4; TRBD1 matches at 9 bases. The CDR3 totals 15 residues. With 4 bases clipped from V and 4 bases from J, the junction kept 4 bases outside the gene matches. The germline gives CDR1 SNHLY, CDR2 FYNNEI. The CDR3 loop is CASSVTGGRNEKLFF. The CDR3, as DNA: TGTGCCAGCAGTGTCACAGGGGGCCGTAATGAAAAACTGTTTTTT.